The entry below describes one TCR beta chain. Its antigen is not known. The data belong to a study of lymphopenia after photon versus proton radiotherapy. Study-wide points: Better survival with proton therapy was suggested as possible, not demonstrated. After lymphocyte nadir, photon-treated repertoires showed oligoclonal expansion, especially CD8+ Temra.

TCRdb keeps only in-frame clones here, not all; method: immunoSEQ multiplex PCR. The sample consists of 50,000 to 65,000 clones, roughly 90% of them appearing once. The CDR3 runs 16 residues. V was clipped by 2 bases and J by 4 bases, with 19 bases between them. From germline, CDR1 is GTSNPN and CDR2 SVGIG (reference sequence). V and J are TRBV30 and TRBJ2-3; D not resolved. The sample consisted of peripheral blood, taken from a patient treated with proton-based radiotherapy. The clonotype originates from a man older than 75 with esophageal cancer. CDR3 sequence: CAWSPGFERRSDTQYF. DNA of the CDR3: TGTGCCTGGAGTCCCGGGTTTGAGAGGCGGTCAGATACGCAGTATTTT.